This is a list of T cell receptor beta chains from one sample in a study of radiotherapy plus CTLA-4 blockade in lung cancer. Method: immunoSEQ multiplex PCR; TCRdb's copy keeps in-frame clones and lacks some. This repertoire shows around 130,000 clones, about 87% found once; its top ten account for over 6%. This material consisted of peripheral blood, taken from a patient treated with radiotherapy plus ipilimumab. All receptors derive from a human donor with non-small cell lung cancer that progressed on radiotherapy plus ipilimumab. Each CDR3 is given with its conserved first and last residue. The D gene is left open where the match is weak. Not all rows give a size; the values are once, few, many and, for expanded clones, a class.

clone_size d_call j_call v_call cdr3_nt cdr3_aa
. . TRBJ2-5 TRBV27 TGTGCCAGCAGTTTATTCGGGGTGGGATCCCAAGAGACCCAGTACTTC CASSLFGVGSQETQYF
. TRBD1 TRBJ2-5 TRBV9 TGTGCCAGCAGCGAGGGGACAGGGAATTGGGAGACCCAGTACTTC CASSEGTGNWETQYF
. . TRBJ1-1 TRBV5-6 TGTGCCAGCAGCTTGTTTCCGCGATTGAACACTGAAGCTTTCTTT CASSLFPRLNTEAFF
. . TRBJ2-7 TRBV27 TGTGCCAGCAGTTTGAAACAGACCTACGAGCAGTACTTC CASSLKQTYEQYF
. TRBD1 TRBJ2-1 TRBV2 TGTGCCAGCAGTGTTGACAGGGCCTACAATGAGCAGTTCTTC CASSVDRAYNEQFF
. TRBD1 TRBJ2-5 TRBV5-1 TGCGCCAGCAGCTTGGCCTTGACAGGGGGGAACCAAGAGACCCAGTACTTC CASSLALTGGNQETQYF
. . TRBJ2-5 TRBV12-5 TGTGCTAGTGGTTATGGGGTGGGAGAGACCCAGTACTTC CASGYGVGETQYF
. . TRBJ2-2 TRBV5-4 TGTGCCAGCAGCGCCCCCGCCGGAAACACCGGGGAGCTGTTTTTT CASSAPAGNTGELFF
. . TRBJ2-7 TRBV5-8 TGTGCCAGCAGCTTACAGGGACAGTACTTC CASSLQGQYF
. . TRBJ2-1 TRBV19 TGTGCCAGTAGTATTAGGCAGGGGGGGACCAATGAGCAGTTCTTC CASSIRQGGTNEQFF
. . TRBJ2-7 TRBV30 TGTGCCTGGAGTGTCCCTAGCGAGACCTACGAGCAGTACTTC CAWSVPSETYEQYF
. . TRBJ2-1 TRBV19 TGTGCCAGTAGTTCTGGTATGAACTATGAGCAGTTCTTC CASSSGMNYEQFF
. . TRBJ2-1 TRBV27 TGTGCCAGCAGCACACGCCGGGACGATGACTACAATGAGCAGTTCTTC CASSTRRDDDYNEQFF
. TRBD1 TRBJ2-3 TRBV27 TGTGCCAGCAGTTCGGGGGACAGGGGGGACACAGATACGCAGTATTTT CASSSGDRGDTDTQYF
. . TRBJ2-2 TRBV19 TGTGCCAGTCAATTTAATAGTGGCGGGGAGCTGTTTTTT CASQFNSGGELFF
once TRBD2 TRBJ2-7 TRBV6-1 TGTGCCAGCAGTGAAATAGGTGTAGGGCTAGCGGGACACGAGCAGTACTTC CASSEIGVGLAGHEQYF
. TRBD2 TRBJ2-1 TRBV5-1 TGCGCCAGCAGCTTGGGAGCGGGAGTGTACAATGAGCAGTTCTTC CASSLGAGVYNEQFF
. TRBD2 TRBJ2-7 TRBV5-4 TGTGCCAGCAGCTTGGCGGGGGGGACCTACGAGCAGTACTTC CASSLAGGTYEQYF
. TRBD2 TRBJ2-7 TRBV7-8 TGTGCCAGCAGCTTAATCATTCCGGGACTAGCAAGCTCCTACGAGCAGTACTTC CASSLIIPGLASSYEQYF
. . TRBJ2-7 TRBV6-6 TGTGCCAGCAGTTACCGCATAGGGACATCCTACGAGCAGTACTTC CASSYRIGTSYEQYF
. TRBD2 TRBJ2-3 TRBV18 TGTGCCAGCTCATCAACTAGCGGGAGCACAGATACGCAGTATTTT CASSSTSGSTDTQYF
. . TRBJ2-7 TRBV2 TGTGCCAGCAGTGAAGGAGGGAGGAGCTCCTACGAGCAGTACTTC CASSEGGRSSYEQYF
. TRBD1 TRBJ1-1 TRBV5-1 TGCGCCAGCAGCTTGAAGATTCAGGGGGCCGGGAACACTGAAGCTTTCTTT CASSLKIQGAGNTEAFF
. TRBD2 TRBJ2-1 TRBV7-6 TGTGCCAGCAGTCGGCCCTTTAGCGGGAGGGCCTTGTCGAGTCAGTTCTTC CASSRPFSGRALSSQFF
. . TRBJ1-2 TRBV7-8 TGTGCCAGCAGCTTAGCGACGGGGGGGGTCTATGGCTACACCTTC CASSLATGGVYGYTF
. . TRBJ2-5 TRBV18 TGTGCCAGCTCACCGGGAAAAGAGACCCAGTACTTC CASSPGKETQYF
. . TRBJ1-2 TRBV7-9 TGTGCCAGCAGCTCCTCGGGGGAGCAGGGGCGGGGTGGCTACACCTTC CASSSSGEQGRGGYTF
. TRBD1 TRBJ1-2 TRBV2 TGTGCCAGCAGCGCGGGACAGGGATGGGGCCTTGGCTATGGCTACACCTTC CASSAGQGWGLGYGYTF
. . TRBJ1-2 TRBV28 TGTGCCAGCAGCCTTCCCCTCGGGTTAAGCTATGGCTACACCTTC CASSLPLGLSYGYTF
once . TRBJ2-5 TRBV18 TGTGCCAGCTCACCAGAGGGGGAGACCCAGTACTTC CASSPEGETQYF
. . TRBJ2-2 TRBV7-3 TGTGCCAGCAGCTTACAGGCGACCTCGACCGGGGAGCTGTTTTTT CASSLQATSTGELFF
. . TRBJ1-1 TRBV7-9 TGTGCCAGCGTGGAGGCGGACAACGAAGCTTTCTTT CASVEADNEAFF
once . TRBJ1-4 TRBV18 TGTGCCAGCTCAGCCGGGCAGGGCAATGAAAAACTGTTTTTT CASSAGQGNEKLFF
. . TRBJ2-2 TRBV7-2 TGTGCCAGCAGCTTAACCGCGGCAACCGGGGAGCTGTTTTTT CASSLTAATGELFF
few TRBD1 TRBJ2-7 TRBV7-9 TGTGCCAGCAGCCCCGTGGGACAGGTCTACGAGCAGTACTTC CASSPVGQVYEQYF
few . TRBJ1-2 TRBV5-1 TGCGCCAGCAGCTCCGGGGGCCCATCCTATGGCTACACCTTC CASSSGGPSYGYTF
. TRBD1 TRBJ1-3 TRBV18 TGTGCCAGCTCACCCCGGGACAGCCCCTCTGGAAACACCATATATTTT CASSPRDSPSGNTIYF
. . TRBJ1-1 TRBV18 TGTGCCAGCTCACCCCTCGGTGGGGACACTGAAGCTTTCTTT CASSPLGGDTEAFF
few TRBD2 TRBJ2-5 TRBV6-1 TGTGCCAGCAGCCGGGGACTACAAGGCGAGACCCAGTACTTC CASSRGLQGETQYF
few . TRBJ2-1 TRBV7-4 TGTGCCAGCAGCTTAGGCCCTCACAGGTCCAATGAGCAGTTCTTC CASSLGPHRSNEQFF
. . TRBJ2-2 TRBV5-4 TGTGCCAGCAGCTTGGACGGGAGTGTCACCGGGGAGCTGTTTTTT CASSLDGSVTGELFF
. . TRBJ1-2 TRBV5-6 TGTGCCAGCAGGCTGAGGCAGGGAGACGTTGGCTACACCTTC CASRLRQGDVGYTF
. TRBD2 TRBJ2-4 TRBV14 TGTGCCAGCAGCCCCTCGGGGGAGCGGGAGAGGTTCGAAACCAAAAACATTCAGTACTTC CASSPSGERERFETKNIQYF
. . TRBJ2-1 TRBV19 TGTGCCAGTAGTATACACCCGACCCTTTACTACAATGAGCAGTTCTTC CASSIHPTLYYNEQFF
. . TRBJ1-1 TRBV19 TGTGCCAGTAGTAGAGGTACCACGAACACTGAAGCTTTCTTT CASSRGTTNTEAFF
once . TRBJ2-7 TRBV21-1 TGTGCCAGCAGCATGAGAGATACCTACGAGCAGTACTTC CASSMRDTYEQYF
. TRBD1 TRBJ1-5 TRBV19 TGTGCCAGTAGTCTCCGGGACAGGGGGAATCAGCCCCAGCATTTT CASSLRDRGNQPQHF
. . TRBJ1-5 TRBV29-1 TGCAGCGTTGCATCAGGGACTGGAAGCAATCAGCCCCAGCATTTT CSVASGTGSNQPQHF
. TRBD1 TRBJ1-5 TRBV28 TGTGCCAGCAGGGGACAGGGTTATCAGCCCCAGCATTTT CASRGQGYQPQHF
. . TRBJ2-1 TRBV13 TGTGCCAGCAGCTTAGGACGGGGGAATGAGCAGTTCTTC CASSLGRGNEQFF
once . TRBJ2-3 TRBV7-6 TGTGCCAGCAGCTTAATAGCGTCCTCGGGCACAGATACGCAGTATTTT CASSLIASSGTDTQYF
. . TRBJ1-2 TRBV5-1 TGCGCCAGCAGCTTTTCCGACGAGGGGTATGGCTACACCTTC CASSFSDEGYGYTF
. TRBD2 TRBJ2-1 TRBV5-5 TGTGCCAGCAGAATGACCGGGACTAGCTGGAATGAGCAGTTCTTC CASRMTGTSWNEQFF
. . TRBJ1-5 TRBV2 TGTGCCAGCAGCCGGGGAGAGGGAAATCAGCCCCAGCATTTT CASSRGEGNQPQHF
. TRBD1 TRBJ1-1 TRBV10-3 TGTGCCATCAAAAGACAGGGGGTCCGCACTGAAGCTTTCTTT CAIKRQGVRTEAFF